This T cell receptor beta chain was captured by sequencing in a study of blood T cells in healthy people across ages. Study-wide points: Expanded clonotype changes were possibly confounded by unknown donor CMV status. Across the age range, TCR beta diversity per million T cells fell in a roughly linear way.

This clonotype has a handful of counts. As yet, its antigen is unknown. CDR3 size: 15 residues. Trimming removed 6 bases at V and 2 bases at J, with 16 bases between. Looked up from germline, CDR1 is SSHAT and CDR2 is FNYEAQ (reference sequence). Primed by a sample-barcoded 5' primer and a J-beta primer mix, a second PCR proceeded for roughly 6 to 12 cycles. Each CDR3 protein gets one entry after TCRdb re-called the 5' RACE reads with MiXCR. The sample has approximately 1.5 million distinct CDR3 sequences; around 35% are singletons. The TCR comes from a woman aged 30 to 39 in good health. The sequencing sample was made of blood. The rearrangement uses TRBV7-7 and TRBJ2-5; a weak D match, TRBD1 (7 bases). The CDR3 nucleotides read TGTGCCAGCAGTTCATCGACAGGGAGGCAAGAGACCCAGTACTTC. Amino acids: CASSSSTGRQETQYF.